Described below is a single T cell receptor (beta chain) sequence and its context. What it recognizes is unknown. The entry originates in a study of PD-1 blockade in classical Hodgkin lymphoma. Study-level findings and limits: Complete responders started with a diversity level that resembled newly diagnosed patients at baseline. A significant rise in TCR diversity was seen by C4D1 for CD4+ cells but not for CD8+ cells.

CDR1 is LNHDA, CDR2 SQIVND, per germline (reference sequence). The CDR3 extends over 15 amino acids. J gave up 4 bases and V 0 bases, and 6 bases lay outside the gene matches. Here immunoSEQ multiplex PCR was the method, and the copy in TCRdb shows in-frame clones only, minus some. The sample lists tens of thousands of clones; 86% were seen once. The sample's time point: cycle 4 day 1 (C4D1), after less than 7 weeks of nivolumab. Exposure to brentuximab vedotin varied, and each patient had relapsed following autologous stem cell transplantation. The J gene is TRBJ2-7, the V gene TRBV19, with 7 bases identical to TRBD2. Source: peripheral blood mononuclear cells (PBMCs), taken before the fourth cycle of nivolumab. This TCR was sampled from a human donor with classical Hodgkin lymphoma. The CDR3 loop reads CASSIDTTGGYEQYF. CDR3 nucleotides: TGTGCCAGTAGTATAGATACCACCGGGGGGTACGAGCAGTACTTC.